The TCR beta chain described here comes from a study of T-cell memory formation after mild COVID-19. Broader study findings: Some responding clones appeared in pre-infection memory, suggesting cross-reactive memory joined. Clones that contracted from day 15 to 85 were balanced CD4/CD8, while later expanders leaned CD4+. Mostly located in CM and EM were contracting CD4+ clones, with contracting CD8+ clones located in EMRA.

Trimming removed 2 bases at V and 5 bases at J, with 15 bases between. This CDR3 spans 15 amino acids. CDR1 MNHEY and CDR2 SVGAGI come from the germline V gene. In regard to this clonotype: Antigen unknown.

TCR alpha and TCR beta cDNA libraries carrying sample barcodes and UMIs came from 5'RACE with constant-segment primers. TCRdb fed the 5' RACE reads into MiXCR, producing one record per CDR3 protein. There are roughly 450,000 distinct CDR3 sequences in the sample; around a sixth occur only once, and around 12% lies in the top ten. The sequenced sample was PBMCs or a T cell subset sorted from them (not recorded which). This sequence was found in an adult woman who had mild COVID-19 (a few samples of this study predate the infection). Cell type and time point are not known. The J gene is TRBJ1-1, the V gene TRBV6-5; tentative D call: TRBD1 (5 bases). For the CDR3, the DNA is TGTGCCAGCAGTTACGACCCAACAGGCGATACTGAAGCTTTCTTT. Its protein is CASSYDPTGDTEAFF.